This entry describes one T cell receptor (beta chain). The data were obtained in a study of T-cell memory formation after mild COVID-19. Study overall: Clustering of TCRs was largely donor specific.

Constant-segment primers and 5'RACE yielded cDNA libraries for TCR alpha and TCR beta, each carrying sample barcodes and UMIs. Each CDR3 protein is one row after TCRdb ran MiXCR on the 5' RACE reads. The table has approximately 500,000 distinct CDR3 sequences, around 25% seen once. The CDR3 is made up of 15 amino acids. Trimming took off 5 bases at V and 1 base at J, with 15 bases between the two ends. Germline lookup yields CDR1 MNHEY and CDR2 SVGEGT. Source material: PBMCs or a T cell subset sorted from them (not recorded which). The receptor comes from an adult woman who had mild COVID-19 (a few samples of this study predate the infection). Cell type and time point are not known. The chain carries TRBV6-2 or TRBV6-3 and TRBJ2-7, with a tentative D call TRBD1 (6 bases). Here the CDR3 DNA reads TGTGCCAGCAGTCGTACCCACAGGGTTTCCTACGAGCAGTACTTC. This sequence encodes CASSRTHRVSYEQYF.